This T cell receptor (beta chain) stems from a study of regulatory dendritic cells for organ transplantation. General study points: Regulatory dendritic cells appeared to expand memory CD8+ clones less than mature ones. The most alloreactive TCR clonotypes were found in resting memory CD8+ cells.

Sorted T cells were CFSE-labeled and cultured less than 6 days with allogeneic regulatory or mature dendritic cells at 1:10. Details on this clone: What it binds is unknown. This same CDR3 is encoded by further DNA sequences in the sample.

Clones were sequenced by immunoSEQ multiplex PCR, and TCRdb holds only the in-frame ones, with some missing. In the table there are about 11,000 clones, 75% of which are singletons. The V end was cut by 7 bases, the J end by 6 bases, with 15 bases between. CDR1 ENHRY and CDR2 SYGVKD come from the germline V gene. The CDR3 is made up of 14 amino acids. The chain recombines TRBV10-3 with TRBJ2-2, with unresolved D. The source material was memory CD4+ T cells from blood cultured with regulatory dendritic cells. The subset: CD45RO+ memory T cells. This sequence originates from a human donor in good health. The CDR3 loop is CAITGSERSGELFF. CDR3 bases: TGTGCCATCACTGGCAGCGAAAGATCCGGGGAGCTGTTTTTT.